The 13 T cell receptor beta chains below come from one sample, sequenced in a study of regulatory T cells in long-lasting Graves disease. Time point: newly diagnosed GD, antithyroid drugs for less than 3 months. Making the TCR library involved RNA that had been extracted from PBMCs. Arm-PCR of CDR3 regions and iRepertoire HTBI primers were used to build TCR beta libraries. One entry per CDR3 protein, called by TCRdb with MiXCR from the multiplex PCR reads. The sample contains roughly 510,000 distinct CDR3 sequences, about 16% of which appear only once. The same data also contributed to another study, on T cells in Graves' hyperthyroidism and ophthalmopathy.

This specimen was peripheral blood mononuclear cells (PBMCs), taken at new diagnosis, from a patient treated with antithyroid drugs. The receptors were gathered from a man aged 18 to 35 with Graves disease.

This clonotype was detected ten times or more. This chain links TRBV6-5 with TRBJ2-1; 7 bases match TRBD2. CDR1 and CDR2 (germline): MNHEY, SVGAGI. V trimming: 2 bases; J trimming: 6 bases; junction bases outside the gene matches: 10. This CDR3 contains 16 residues. CDR3 sequence (DNA): TGTGCCAGCAGTTACAATCCTAGCGGAGCCGGCAATGAGCAGTTCTTC. Its translation is CASSYNPSGAGNEQFF.

The sample holds a few counts of this clonotype. This chain joins TRBV9 and TRBJ2-2; TRBD2 matches at 14 bases. V shed 3 bases, J shed 5 bases, and the junction held 6 bases outside the gene matches. Germline loops: CDR1 SGDLS, CDR2 YYNGEE. There are 17 residues in the CDR3. CDR3 DNA: TGTGCCAGCAGCGAATTGGGACTAGCGGGAGTAACCGGGGAGCTGTTTTTT. Its protein is CASSELGLAGVTGELFF.

Here the CDR3 DNA reads TGTGCCAGCAGCTTCGGCGGGTTAGGGAGCTCCTACGAGCAGTACTTC. This sequence encodes CASSFGGLGSSYEQYF. V is TRBV13 and J is TRBJ2-7; D is possibly TRBD2 (5 bases). This CDR3 has 16 amino acids. Germline V gene sequence: CDR1 PRHDT, CDR2 FYEKMQ (reference sequence). Trimming took 3 bases from V and 0 from J, leaving 15 bases between them.

This clonotype has a single count. V is TRBV5-6 and J is TRBJ1-5; no clear D gene. Germline CDR1 is SGHDT and CDR2 is YYEEEE. The V gene lost 2 bases and the J gene lost 1 base, with 10 bases spanning the gap. This CDR3 is 15 amino acids long. CDR3 nucleotide sequence: TGTGCCAGCAGCTTCGGGAGCGCGAGCAATCAGCCCCAGCATTTT. Translated, it gives CASSFGSASNQPQHF.

This clonotype was found a few times. The J gene is TRBJ2-3, the V gene TRBV28; D is tentatively TRBD1 or TRBD2 (5 bases each). Deletions cut 4 bases from V and 5 bases from J, with 13 bases between. The V gene's germline CDR1 is MDHEN and CDR2 SYDVKM. The CDR3 is made up of 14 amino acids. CDR3 DNA sequence: TGTGCCAGCAGTTACTTGGGACGGAGAGATACGCAGTATTTT. Protein: CASSYLGRRDTQYF. The whole variable domain, remainder taken from reference TRBV28 and TRBJ2-3, is DVKVTQSSRYLVKRTGEKVFLECVQDMDHENMFWYRQDPGLGLRLIYFSYDVKMKEKGDIPEGYSVSREKKERFSLILESASTNQTSMYLCASSYLGRRDTQYFGPGTRLTVL.

This clonotype was observed at least ten times. The chain carries TRBV30 and TRBJ1-4; D unresolved. Per germline, CDR1 GTSNPN and CDR2 SVGIG (reference sequence). Trimming shortened V by 8 bases and J by 4 bases, and 14 bases separated the two germline ends. The CDR3 has 13 residues. The CDR3 loop is CAGTAVHNEKLFF. CDR3 coding DNA: TGTGCCGGAACGGCGGTTCATAATGAAAAACTGTTTTTT.

This clonotype was seen ten or more times. V usage is TRBV20-1 and J usage is TRBJ2-1, with D tentatively TRBD2 (6 bases). V was trimmed by 4 bases and J by 7 bases, leaving 20 bases between them. Germline V lookup: CDR1 DFQATT, CDR2 SNEGSKA (reference sequence). The CDR3 contains 15 residues. Written as DNA, the CDR3 is TGCAGTGCTACGGCGGCGGAGGAGGGGAGTAATGAGCAGTTCTTC. Translating it yields CSATAAEEGSNEQFF.

Concerning this clonotype itself: Because it lacks the conserved phenylalanine or tryptophan at the end, this CDR3 is likely a read error. The rearrangement joins TRBV7-8 to TRBJ1-1; D not resolved. In germline, CDR1 is SGHVS, CDR2 FQNEAQ. This CDR3 is built from 13 residues. CDR3 nucleotides: TGTGCCAGCAGCCCCCCAAGAAACACTGAGGCTTTCCTT. Amino acids: CASSPPRNTEAFL.

Many counts were recorded for this clonotype. The chain has TRBV20-1 and TRBJ2-7; 7 bases are a match to TRBD2. Germline V lookup: CDR1 DFQATT, CDR2 SNEGSKA (reference sequence). V dropped 1 base and J dropped 4; count of bases not matched to a gene: 10. The CDR3 length is 15 residues. For the CDR3, the DNA is TGCAGTGCTAGAGGCCCAGCGGGAATCCGATACGAGCAGTACTTC. Protein: CSARGPAGIRYEQYF.

The sample holds a few counts of this clonotype. J is TRBJ2-3 and V is TRBV30; D possibly uses TRBD1 or TRBD2 (5 bases each). CDR3 length: 13 residues. CDR1 and CDR2 (germline): GTSNPN, SVGIG (reference sequence). V was shortened by 0 bases and J by 9 bases, with 13 bases between the two germline ends. The chain's CDR3 is CAWSVLGERTQYF. Here the CDR3 DNA reads TGTGCCTGGAGTGTGCTGGGGGAGAGGACGCAGTATTTT.

This clonotype was found many times. V usage is TRBV3-1 and J usage is TRBJ1-5, with 11 nucleotides matching TRBD1. Looked up from germline, CDR1 is LGHDT and CDR2 is YNNKEL (reference sequence). Trimming took 1 base from V and 5 from J; bases not matched to a gene: 1. This CDR3 comprises 15 residues. In DNA form, the CDR3 reads TGTGCCAGCAGCCAAGGGACAGGGGGCGATCAGCCCCAGCATTTT. It is translated as CASSQGTGGDQPQHF.

This clonotype was found many times. The chain couples TRBV20-1 to TRBJ2-7, with 13 bases fitting TRBD2. The CDR3 length is 16 residues. The V segment lost 2 bases and the J segment 2 bases; nucleotides outside the gene matches: 6. Germline V gives CDR1 DFQATT, CDR2 SNEGSKA (reference sequence). In DNA, the CDR3 is TGCAGTGCTAGAAAAACGGGACTAGCGGGGACCTACGAGCAGTACTTC. Translating it yields CSARKTGLAGTYEQYF.

The V call is TRBV12-3 or TRBV12-4, the J call TRBJ1-3; 9 bases are a match to TRBD1. This CDR3 spans 16 amino acids. V shed 6 bases, J shed 7 bases, and the junction held 13 bases outside the gene matches. The CDR3 DNA follows: TGTGCCAGCAGGACCCCGGGACAGGGAGTAGGGAACACCATATATTTT. It yields the protein CASRTPGQGVGNTIYF.